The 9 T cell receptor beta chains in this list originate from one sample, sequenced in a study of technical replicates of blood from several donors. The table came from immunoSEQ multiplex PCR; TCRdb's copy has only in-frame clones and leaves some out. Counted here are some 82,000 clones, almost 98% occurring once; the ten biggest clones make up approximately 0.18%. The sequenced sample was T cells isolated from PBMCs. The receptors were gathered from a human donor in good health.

For the CDR3, the DNA is TGTGCCACCGCGGGACAGGGGAACCATGAGCAGTTCTTC. As protein: CATAGQGNHEQFF. The chain combines TRBV27 with TRBJ2-1; TRBD1 aligns across 10 bases. With V trimmed by 10 bases and J by 8 bases, 8 bases remained unmatched. Germline loops: CDR1 MNHEY, CDR2 SMNVEV (reference sequence). This CDR3 comprises 13 residues.

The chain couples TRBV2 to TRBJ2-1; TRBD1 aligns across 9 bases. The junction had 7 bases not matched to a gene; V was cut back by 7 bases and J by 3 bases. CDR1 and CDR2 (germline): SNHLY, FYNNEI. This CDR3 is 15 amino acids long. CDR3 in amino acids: CASTQGGQGYNEQFF. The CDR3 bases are TGTGCCAGCACCCAAGGGGGACAGGGCTACAATGAGCAGTTCTTC.

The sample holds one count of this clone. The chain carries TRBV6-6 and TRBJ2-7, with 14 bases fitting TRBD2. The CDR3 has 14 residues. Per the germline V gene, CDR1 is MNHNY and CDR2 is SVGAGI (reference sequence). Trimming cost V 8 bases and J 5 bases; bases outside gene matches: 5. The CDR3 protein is CASEGTSGSNEQYF. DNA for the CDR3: TGTGCCAGCGAGGGGACTAGCGGGAGTAACGAGCAGTACTTC.

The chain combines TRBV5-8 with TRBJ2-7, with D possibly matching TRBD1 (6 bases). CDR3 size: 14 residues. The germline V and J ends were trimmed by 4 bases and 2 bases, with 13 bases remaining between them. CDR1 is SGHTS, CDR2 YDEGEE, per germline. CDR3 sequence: CASSPLTGTYEQYF. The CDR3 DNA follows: TGTGCCAGCAGCCCCCTGACAGGAACCTACGAGCAGTACTTC.

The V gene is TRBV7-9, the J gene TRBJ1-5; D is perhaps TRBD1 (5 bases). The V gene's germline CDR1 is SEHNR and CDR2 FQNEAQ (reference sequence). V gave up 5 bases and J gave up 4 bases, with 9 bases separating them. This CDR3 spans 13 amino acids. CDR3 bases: TGTGCCAGCAGCCCCGGGGGGAATCAGCCCCAGCATTTT. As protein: CASSPGGNQPQHF.

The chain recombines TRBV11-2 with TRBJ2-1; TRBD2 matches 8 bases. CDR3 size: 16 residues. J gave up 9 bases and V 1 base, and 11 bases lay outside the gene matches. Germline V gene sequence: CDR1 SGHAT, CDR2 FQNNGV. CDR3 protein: CASSLGGRTSFIEQFF. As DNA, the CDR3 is TGTGCCAGCAGCTTAGGGGGCAGGACTAGCTTCATTGAGCAGTTCTTC.

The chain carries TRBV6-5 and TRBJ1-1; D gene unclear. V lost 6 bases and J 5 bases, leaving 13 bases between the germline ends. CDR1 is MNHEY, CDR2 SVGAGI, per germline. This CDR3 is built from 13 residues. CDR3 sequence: CASSLGPGTEAFF. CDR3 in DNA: TGTGCCAGCAGCCTAGGCCCTGGGACTGAAGCTTTCTTT.

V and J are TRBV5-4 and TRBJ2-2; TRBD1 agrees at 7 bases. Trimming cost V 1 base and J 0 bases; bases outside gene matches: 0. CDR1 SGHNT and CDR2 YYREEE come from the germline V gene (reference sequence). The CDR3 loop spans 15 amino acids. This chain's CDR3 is CASSLTGANTGELFF. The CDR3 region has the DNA TGTGCCAGCAGCTTGACAGGGGCGAACACCGGGGAGCTGTTTTTT.

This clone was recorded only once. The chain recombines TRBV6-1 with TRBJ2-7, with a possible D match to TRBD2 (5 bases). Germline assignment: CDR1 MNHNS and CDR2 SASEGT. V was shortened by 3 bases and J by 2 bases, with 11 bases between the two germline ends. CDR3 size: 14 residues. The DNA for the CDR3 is TGTGCCAGCAGTGAGGAAGCGGAGACCTACGAGCAGTACTTC. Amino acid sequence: CASSEEAETYEQYF.